This T cell receptor beta chain was documented in a study of blood T cell repertoires in COVID-19. About the research overall: Whether acute or convalescent, the COVID-19 samples came from the United States, Italy and Spain.

Per the original methods: Amplification from reference gene primers served as the basis for estimated nucleated cell counts. Profiling relied on immunoSEQ multiplex PCR, and the TCRdb table lists in-frame clones only, not all of them. Clonal size and the V and J genes are those of that table, whereas D and trimming came from the DNA. In the table there are about 220,000 clones, about 85% of which are singletons. The CDR3 is made up of 13 amino acids. Trimming took 11 bases from V and 4 from J, leaving 16 bases between them. The specimen was peripheral blood. The receptor's source is a man aged 45-65 years who had recovered from COVID-19. This chain links TRBV23-1 with TRBJ2-3, with TRBD1 as a possible D gene (5 bases). TRBV23-1 is identified as an open reading frame with a role that is uncertain. CDR3 loop: CAPDGAYPDTQYF. CDR3 in DNA: TGCGCCCCTGATGGGGCGTATCCAGATACGCAGTATTTT.